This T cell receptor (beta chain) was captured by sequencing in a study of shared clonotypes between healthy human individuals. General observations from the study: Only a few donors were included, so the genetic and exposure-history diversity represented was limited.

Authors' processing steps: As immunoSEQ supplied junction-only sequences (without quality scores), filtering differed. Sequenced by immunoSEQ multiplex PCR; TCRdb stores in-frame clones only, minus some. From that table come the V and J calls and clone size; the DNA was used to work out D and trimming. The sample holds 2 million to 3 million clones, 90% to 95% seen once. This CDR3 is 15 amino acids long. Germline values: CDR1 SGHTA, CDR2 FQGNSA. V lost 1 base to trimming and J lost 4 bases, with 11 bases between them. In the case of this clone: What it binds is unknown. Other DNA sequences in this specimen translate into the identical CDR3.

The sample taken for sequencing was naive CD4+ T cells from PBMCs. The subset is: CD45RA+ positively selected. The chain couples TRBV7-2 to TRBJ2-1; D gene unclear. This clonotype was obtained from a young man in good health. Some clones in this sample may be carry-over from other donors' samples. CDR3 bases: TGTGCCAGCAGCTTAGTAGGTGGCAGTTACAATGAGCAGTTCTTC. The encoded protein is CASSLVGGSYNEQFF.